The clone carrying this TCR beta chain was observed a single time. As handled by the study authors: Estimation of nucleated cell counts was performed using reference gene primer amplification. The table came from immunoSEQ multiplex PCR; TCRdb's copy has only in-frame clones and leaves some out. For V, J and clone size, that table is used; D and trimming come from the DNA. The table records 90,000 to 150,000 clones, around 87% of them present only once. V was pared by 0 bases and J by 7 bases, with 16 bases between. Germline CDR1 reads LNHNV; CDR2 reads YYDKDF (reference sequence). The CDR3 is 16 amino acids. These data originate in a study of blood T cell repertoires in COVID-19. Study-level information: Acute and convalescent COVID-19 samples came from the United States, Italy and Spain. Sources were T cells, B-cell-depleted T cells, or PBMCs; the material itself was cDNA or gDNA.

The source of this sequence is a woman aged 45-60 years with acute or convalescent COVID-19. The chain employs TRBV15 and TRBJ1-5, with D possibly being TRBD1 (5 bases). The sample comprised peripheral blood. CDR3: CATSRDRQGLGQPQHF. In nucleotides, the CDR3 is TGTGCCACCAGCAGAGACAGGCAGGGCCTTGGACAGCCCCAGCATTTT. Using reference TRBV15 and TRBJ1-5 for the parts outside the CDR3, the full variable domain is DAMVIQNPRYQVTQFGKPVTLSCSQTLNHNVMYWYQQKSSQAPKLLFHYYDKDFNNEADTPDNFQSRRPNTSFCFLDIRSPGLGDTAMYLCATSRDRQGLGQPQHFGDGTRLSIL.